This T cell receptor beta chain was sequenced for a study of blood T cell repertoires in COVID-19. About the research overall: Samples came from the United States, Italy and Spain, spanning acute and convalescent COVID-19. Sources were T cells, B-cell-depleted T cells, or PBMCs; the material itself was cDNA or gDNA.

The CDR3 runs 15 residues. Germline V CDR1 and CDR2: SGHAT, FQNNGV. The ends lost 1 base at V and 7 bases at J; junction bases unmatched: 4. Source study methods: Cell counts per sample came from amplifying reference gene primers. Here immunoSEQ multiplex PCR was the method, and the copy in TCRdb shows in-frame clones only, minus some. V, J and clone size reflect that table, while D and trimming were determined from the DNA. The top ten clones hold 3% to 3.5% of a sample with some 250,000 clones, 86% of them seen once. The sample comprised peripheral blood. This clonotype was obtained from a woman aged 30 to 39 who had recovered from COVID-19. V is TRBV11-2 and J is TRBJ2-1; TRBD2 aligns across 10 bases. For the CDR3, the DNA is TGTGCCAGCAGCTTAGGAGCGGGGGGGGTGAATGAGCAGTTCTTC. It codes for CASSLGAGGVNEQFF.